Presented here are 22 T cell receptor beta chains from one specimen sequenced in a study of T-cell memory formation after mild COVID-19. TCRdb itself ran the 5' RACE reads through MiXCR, one entry per CDR3 protein. The sample lists more than 110,000 distinct CDR3 sequences, 11% to 15% occurring once. The sequenced material came from PBMCs or a T cell subset sorted from them (not recorded which). All receptors come from an adult woman who had mild COVID-19 (a few samples of this study predate the infection). Cell type and time point are not known.

This clonotype has ten or more counts. The V call is TRBV6-1, the J call TRBJ2-2; the match to TRBD1 covers 8 bases. Trimming at V came to 6 bases and at J to 5 bases, leaving 2 bases not matched to a gene. The CDR3 extends over 13 amino acids. Looked up from germline, CDR1 is MNHNS and CDR2 is SASEGT. The CDR3 bases are TGTGCCAGCAGACAGGGGGAAACCGGGGAGCTGTTTTTT. This translates into CASRQGETGELFF.

The chain is built from TRBV15 and TRBJ2-1; 11 positions agree with TRBD2. The CDR3 length is 16 residues. The V segment lost 0 bases and the J segment 8 bases; nucleotides outside the gene matches: 6. Per the germline V gene, CDR1 is LNHNV and CDR2 is YYDKDF (reference sequence). The CDR3 DNA reads TGTGCCACCAGCAGAGATACCCTAGCGGGAGGCGATGAGCAGTTCTTC. Its protein product is CATSRDTLAGGDEQFF.

This clonotype was seen just once. The chain is built from TRBV6-4 and TRBJ2-1; 12 bases line up with TRBD2. From germline, CDR1 is MRHNA and CDR2 SNTAGT. Losses at the gene ends were 0 bases for V and 6 bases for J; bases not matched to a gene: 9. CDR3 length equals 18 residues. The CDR3 bases are TGTGCCAGCAGTGACTCCCGTCTAGCGGGAGGGCCCGGCAATGAGCAGTTCTTC. Amino acid sequence: CASSDSRLAGGPGNEQFF.

There are a few counts of this clonotype. The V call is TRBV29-1, the J call TRBJ2-2, with a possible D match to TRBD2 (5 bases). Germline values: CDR1 SQVTM, CDR2 ANQGSEA. The V end lost 6 bases, the J end lost 1 base, and 15 bases lay between the germline ends. CDR3 size: 15 residues. The CDR3 nucleotides are TGCAGCGTGGTCCCCGCCGAGGGGAACACCGGGGAGCTGTTTTTT. Translated, it gives CSVVPAEGNTGELFF.

V and J are TRBV20-1 and TRBJ2-7, with D maybe TRBD1 (6 bases). V shed 5 bases and J shed 4 bases, with 15 bases lying between them. CDR3 length: 13 amino acids. Germline CDR1 reads DFQATT; CDR2 reads SNEGSKA (reference sequence). The CDR3 loop reads CSASRDTVYEQYF. In DNA form, the CDR3 reads TGCAGTGCTTCCCGGGACACAGTATACGAGCAGTACTTC.

This chain uses TRBV7-9 with TRBJ1-1, with a weak D call TRBD1 (6 bases). V was cut by 6 bases and J by 6 bases, with 17 bases left in between. Germline V gene data show CDR1 as SEHNR and CDR2 as FQNEAQ (reference sequence). CDR3 length: 14 residues. Here the CDR3 reads CASRPPTGFPEAFF. The CDR3 coding sequence is TGTGCCAGCAGGCCCCCTACAGGGTTCCCTGAAGCTTTCTTT.

The chain employs TRBV27 and TRBJ1-1; the match to TRBD1 covers 8 bases. The CDR3 consists of 15 residues. V lost 3 bases and J lost 4; bases outside the gene matches: 7. The germline gives CDR1 MNHEY, CDR2 SMNVEV (reference sequence). The CDR3 protein is CASSLGQALGTEAFF. CDR3 DNA sequence: TGTGCCAGCAGTTTGGGACAGGCGCTGGGCACTGAAGCTTTCTTT.

The count of this clonotype is one. This chain uses TRBV7-8 with TRBJ1-2, with D possibly being TRBD1 (6 bases). The V gene's germline CDR1 is SGHVS and CDR2 FQNEAQ. V dropped 4 bases and J dropped 8 bases, with 14 bases sitting between them. CDR3 length: 13 amino acids. CDR3 in DNA: TGTGCCAGCAGCTCGGGGGGGCTCGGCGGCTACACCTTC. Residues: CASSSGGLGGYTF.

CDR3 protein: CASSFDKGSQYF. As DNA, the CDR3 is TGTGCCAGCAGCTTCGACAAGGGGTCCCAGTACTTC. This sequence joins TRBV7-9 and TRBJ2-5, with a tentative D call TRBD1 (5 bases). Germline CDR1 reads SEHNR; CDR2 reads FQNEAQ (reference sequence). Trimming cost V 3 bases and J 9 bases, with 11 bases left between them. The CDR3 length is 12 residues.

The rearrangement links TRBV9 to TRBJ2-7; TRBD1 matches 9 bases. The length of the CDR3 is 16 residues. Germline lookup yields CDR1 SGDLS and CDR2 YYNGEE. V lost 0 bases and J lost 3; bases outside the gene matches: 7. CDR3 coding DNA: TGTGCCAGCAGCGTAGGTCATGGACAGGGGTTCTACGAGCAGTACTTC. Translating it yields CASSVGHGQGFYEQYF.

This clonotype was observed a handful of times. The V call is TRBV5-1, the J call TRBJ1-5; 7 bases match TRBD1. Per germline, CDR1 SGHRS and CDR2 YFSETQ. After removal of 3 bases from V and 4 bases from J, the junction contained 7 bases not matched to a gene. The CDR3 runs 15 residues. The CDR3 coding sequence is TGCGCCAGCAGCTCTGCGGGACAGCCTAATCAGCCCCAGCATTTT. Translated: CASSSAGQPNQPQHF.

This clonotype was detected only a few times. The gene calls are TRBV14 and TRBJ2-7; TRBD2 matches at 7 bases. Per the germline V gene, CDR1 is SGHDN and CDR2 is FVKESK. The junction had 6 bases not matched to a gene; V was cut back by 4 bases and J by 6 bases. CDR3 length equals 13 residues. CDR3 DNA sequence: TGTGCCAGCAGCCCGAACGGGGGGATCGAGCAGTACTTC. Translation: CASSPNGGIEQYF.

The table lists this clonotype with a few counts. The CDR3 spells CASSQEGNRRLVEKLFF. Written as DNA, the CDR3 is TGCGCCAGCAGCCAAGAGGGGAACAGGCGCTTAGTTGAAAAACTGTTTTTT. The V and J genes are TRBV4-1 and TRBJ1-4, with D perhaps TRBD1 (5 bases). Trimming stripped 0 bases from V and 7 bases from J, with 18 bases between. The CDR3 is 17 residues long. Germline values: CDR1 MGHRA, CDR2 YSYEKL.

This clonotype occurred a few times. V usage is TRBV4-3 and J usage is TRBJ2-3, with 10 bases matching TRBD2. This CDR3 spans 18 amino acids. Germline V CDR1 and CDR2: LGHNA, YSLEER. Germline trimming cut 0 bases from V and 4 bases from J; bases unmatched to any gene: 10. CDR3 amino acids: CASSQDRALAGASDTQYF. The CDR3 nucleotides are TGCGCCAGCAGCCAAGATAGGGCGCTAGCGGGAGCCTCAGATACGCAGTATTTT.

This clonotype has a handful of counts. The gene calls are TRBV6-2 or TRBV6-3 and TRBJ1-5; the D is unclear. V lost 6 bases and J 1 base, leaving 7 bases between the germline ends. The length of the CDR3 is 13 residues. Germline lookup yields CDR1 MNHEY and CDR2 SVGEGT. DNA of the CDR3: TGTGCCAGCAGCTGGGCGAGCAATCAGCCCCAGCATTTT. It encodes CASSWASNQPQHF.

This clonotype was detected only a few times. The chain uses TRBV6-5 and TRBJ2-2; D may be TRBD1 or TRBD2 (5 bases each). CDR1 and CDR2 from the germline V gene are MNHEY and SVGAGI. Between the trimmed V and J ends, which lost 6 bases and 7 bases, there was a span of 15 bases. The CDR3 contains 14 residues. CDR3 nucleotides: TGTGCCAGCAGCGAAGGGACCTCAAGCGGGGAGCTGTTTTTT. This translates into CASSEGTSSGELFF.

This chain links TRBV11-3 with TRBJ2-1, with D unresolved. V gave up 3 bases and J gave up 8 bases, with 17 bases separating them. CDR1 SGHNT and CDR2 YENEEA come from the germline V gene. This CDR3 has 15 residues. CDR3 sequence (DNA): TGTGCCAGCAGCTTCCCATTAGAGTTGGTCGATGAGCAGTTCTTC. Residues: CASSFPLELVDEQFF.

This chain links TRBV29-1 with TRBJ2-7; 8 nucleotides agree with TRBD2. V was pared by 1 base and J by 2 bases, with 7 bases of the junction left unmatched. Germline CDR1 and CDR2: SQVTM and ANQGSEA. This CDR3 has 15 residues. CDR3 sequence reads: CSVEGSGTSTYEQYF. Here the CDR3 DNA reads TGCAGCGTTGAAGGTTCCGGGACTAGTACCTACGAGCAGTACTTC.

This clonotype was seen repeatedly, ten times or more. This chain links TRBV12-3 or TRBV12-4 with TRBJ2-7, with TRBD2 identical over 11 bases. CDR3 length: 16 amino acids. Trimming at V came to 6 bases and at J to 3 bases, leaving 10 bases not matched to a gene. The DNA for the CDR3 is TGTGCCAGCAGCTTACTTCTAGCGGGAGGTAACTACGAGCAGTACTTC. Its translation: CASSLLLAGGNYEQYF.

This chain joins TRBV19 and TRBJ1-1, with D possibly matching TRBD1 (5 bases). Germline V gives CDR1 LNHDA, CDR2 SQIVND (reference sequence). V was pared by 3 bases and J by 0 bases, with 11 bases between. The CDR3 runs to 15 residues. CDR3 amino acids: CASSIGLGLNTEAFF. CDR3 in DNA: TGTGCCAGTAGTATCGGGTTGGGGCTGAACACTGAAGCTTTCTTT. The full variable domain, rest sourced from reference TRBV19 and TRBJ1-1, is DGGITQSPKYLFRKEGQNVTLSCEQNLNHDAMYWYRQDPGQGLRLIYYSQIVNDFQKGDIAEGYSVSREKKESFPLTVTSAQKNPTAFYLCASSIGLGLNTEAFFGQGTRLTVV.

The chain joins TRBV11-2 to TRBJ2-5; 9 bases fit TRBD2. V was clipped by 0 bases and J by 1 base; unmatched bases: 12. This CDR3 has 19 amino acids. CDR1 and CDR2 (germline): SGHAT, FQNNGV. This CDR3 reads CASSLETGLREGLQETQYF. The CDR3 bases are TGTGCCAGCAGCTTAGAGACAGGGCTGCGGGAGGGCCTCCAAGAGACCCAGTACTTC.

The V call is TRBV6-5, the J call TRBJ1-1; D gene ambiguous. The germline V gene encodes CDR1 MNHEY and CDR2 SVGAGI. The CDR3 consists of 12 residues. V gave up 2 bases and J gave up 5 bases, with 6 bases separating them. The CDR3 coding sequence is TGTGCCAGCAGTTACGGAGAGACTGAAGCTTTCTTT. This encodes CASSYGETEAFF.